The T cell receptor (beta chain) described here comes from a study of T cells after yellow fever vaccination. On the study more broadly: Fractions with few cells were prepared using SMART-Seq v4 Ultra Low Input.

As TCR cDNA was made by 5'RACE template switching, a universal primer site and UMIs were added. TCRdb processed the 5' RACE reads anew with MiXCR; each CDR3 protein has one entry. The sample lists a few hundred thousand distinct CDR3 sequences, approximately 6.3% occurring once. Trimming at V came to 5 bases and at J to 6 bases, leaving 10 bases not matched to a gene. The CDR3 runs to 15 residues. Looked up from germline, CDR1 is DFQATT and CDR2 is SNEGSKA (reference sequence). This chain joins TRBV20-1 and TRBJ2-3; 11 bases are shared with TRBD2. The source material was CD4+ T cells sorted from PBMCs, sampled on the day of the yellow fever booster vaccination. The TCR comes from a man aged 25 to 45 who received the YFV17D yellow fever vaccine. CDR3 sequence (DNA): TGCAGTGCTGGTGATAGCGGGAGGGCCGGGGATACGCAGTATTTT. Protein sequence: CSAGDSGRAGDTQYF.